This T cell receptor (beta chain) stems from a study of OX40 agonist ivuxolimab in advanced cancers. Study context: Males comprised approximately 84% of the group, whose mean age was approximately 60 years (range roughly 23 to 80).

Profiling relied on immunoSEQ multiplex PCR, and the TCRdb table lists in-frame clones only, not all of them. The sample contains about 86,000 clones, under 95% of which appear only once. Patients were ineligible given autoimmune disease history or systemic immunosuppression. Trimming took 1 base from V and 3 from J, leaving 18 bases between them. Germline CDR1 reads KGHSH; CDR2 reads LQKENI. This CDR3 has 17 amino acids. The V call is TRBV18, the J call TRBJ1-1; D not certain. The TCR originated in an adult with an advanced solid tumor such as melanoma, head and neck, liver or kidney cancer. The material was CD4+ or CD8+ T cells sorted from blood, obtained in a trial of the OX40 agonist ivuxolimab. The CDR3 sequence: CASSPRQPPVWDTEAFF. The CDR3 DNA sequence: TGTGCCAGCTCACCACGGCAGCCACCGGTTTGGGACACTGAAGCTTTCTTT.